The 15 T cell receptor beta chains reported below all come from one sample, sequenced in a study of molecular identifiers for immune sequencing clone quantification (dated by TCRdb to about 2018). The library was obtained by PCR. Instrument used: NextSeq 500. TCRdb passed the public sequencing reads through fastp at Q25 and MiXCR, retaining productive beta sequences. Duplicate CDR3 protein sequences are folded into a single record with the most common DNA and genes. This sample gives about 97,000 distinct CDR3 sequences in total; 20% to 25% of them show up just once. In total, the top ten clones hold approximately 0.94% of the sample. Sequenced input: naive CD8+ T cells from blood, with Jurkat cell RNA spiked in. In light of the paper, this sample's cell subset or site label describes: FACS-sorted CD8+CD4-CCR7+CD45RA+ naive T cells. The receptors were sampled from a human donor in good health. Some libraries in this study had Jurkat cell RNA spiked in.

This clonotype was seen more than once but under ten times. CDR3 nucleotides: TGTGCCGGCACCCCATCCGGGACAGTTCAAGAGACCCAGTACTTC. Encoded protein: CAGTPSGTVQETQYF. The genes are TRBV11-3 and TRBJ2-5; 7 bases map to TRBD1. There are 15 residues in the CDR3. The V gene end was trimmed by 11 bases and the J gene end by 2 bases; junction bases not matched to a gene: 14. Per germline, CDR1 SGHNT and CDR2 YENEEA.

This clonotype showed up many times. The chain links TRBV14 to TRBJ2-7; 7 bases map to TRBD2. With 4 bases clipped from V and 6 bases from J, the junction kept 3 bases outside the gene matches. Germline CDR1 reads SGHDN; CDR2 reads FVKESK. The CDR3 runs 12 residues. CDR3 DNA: TGTGCCAGCAGCCCGAGCGGGGTCGAGCAGTACTTC. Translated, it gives CASSPSGVEQYF. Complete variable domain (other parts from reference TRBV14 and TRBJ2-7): EAGVTQFPSHSVIEKGQTVTLRCDPISGHDNLYWYRRVMGKEIKFLLHFVKESKQDESGMPNNRFLAERTGGTYSTLKVQPAELEDSGVYFCASSPSGVEQYFGPGTRLTVT.

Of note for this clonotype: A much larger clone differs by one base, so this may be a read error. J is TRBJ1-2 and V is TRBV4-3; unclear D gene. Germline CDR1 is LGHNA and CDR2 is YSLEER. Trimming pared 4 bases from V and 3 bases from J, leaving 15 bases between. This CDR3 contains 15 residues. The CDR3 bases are TGCGCCAGCAGCCGAGATTTGGGCCAACACTATGGCTACACCTTC. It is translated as CASSRDLGQHYGYTF.

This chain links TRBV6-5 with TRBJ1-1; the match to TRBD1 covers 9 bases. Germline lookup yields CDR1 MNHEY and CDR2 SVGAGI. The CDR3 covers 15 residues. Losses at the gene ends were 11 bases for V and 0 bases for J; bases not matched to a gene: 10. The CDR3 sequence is CAGGTGLGLNTEAFF. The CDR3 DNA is TGTGCCGGGGGGACAGGGCTTGGATTGAACACTGAAGCTTTCTTT.

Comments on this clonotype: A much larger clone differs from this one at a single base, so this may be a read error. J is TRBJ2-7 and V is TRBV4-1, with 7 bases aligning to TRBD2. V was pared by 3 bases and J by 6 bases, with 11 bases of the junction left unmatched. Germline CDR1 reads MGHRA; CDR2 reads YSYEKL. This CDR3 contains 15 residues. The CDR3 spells CASSQTGTNGSEQYF. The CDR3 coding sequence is TGCGCCAGCAGCCAGACCGGGACTAACGGGAGCGAGCAGTACTTC.

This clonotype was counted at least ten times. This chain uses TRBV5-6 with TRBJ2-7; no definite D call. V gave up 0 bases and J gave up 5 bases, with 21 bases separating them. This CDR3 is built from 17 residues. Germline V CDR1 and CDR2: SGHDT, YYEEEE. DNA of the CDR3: TGTGCCAGCAGCTTGGGAGCAGGCCTCTTCGCAAACGACGAGCAGTACTTC. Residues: CASSLGAGLFANDEQYF. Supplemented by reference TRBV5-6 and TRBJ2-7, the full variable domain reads DAGVTQSPTHLIKTRGQQVTLRCSPKSGHDTVSWYQQALGQGPQFIFQYYEEEERQRGNFPDRFSGHQFPNYSSELNVNALLLGDSALYLCASSLGAGLFANDEQYFGPGTRLTVT.

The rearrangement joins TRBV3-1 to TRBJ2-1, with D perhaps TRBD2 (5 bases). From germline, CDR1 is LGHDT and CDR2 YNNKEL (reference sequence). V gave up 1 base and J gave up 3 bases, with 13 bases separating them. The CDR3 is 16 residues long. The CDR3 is CASSQVGASSYNEQFF. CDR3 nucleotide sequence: TGTGCCAGCAGCCAAGTGGGTGCTAGCAGCTACAATGAGCAGTTCTTC.

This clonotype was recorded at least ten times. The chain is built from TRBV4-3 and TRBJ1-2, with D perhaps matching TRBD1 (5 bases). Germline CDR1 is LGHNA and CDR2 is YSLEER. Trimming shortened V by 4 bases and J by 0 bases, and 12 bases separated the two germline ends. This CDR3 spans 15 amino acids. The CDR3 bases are TGCGCCAGCAGCCCAGAGACAGTTTCTAACTATGGCTACACCTTC. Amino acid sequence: CASSPETVSNYGYTF.

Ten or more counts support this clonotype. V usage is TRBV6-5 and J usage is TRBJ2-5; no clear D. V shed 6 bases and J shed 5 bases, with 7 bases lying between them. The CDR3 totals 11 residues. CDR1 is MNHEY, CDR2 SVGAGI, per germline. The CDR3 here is CASSHGETQYF. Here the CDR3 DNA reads TGTGCCAGCAGCCACGGGGAGACCCAGTACTTC.

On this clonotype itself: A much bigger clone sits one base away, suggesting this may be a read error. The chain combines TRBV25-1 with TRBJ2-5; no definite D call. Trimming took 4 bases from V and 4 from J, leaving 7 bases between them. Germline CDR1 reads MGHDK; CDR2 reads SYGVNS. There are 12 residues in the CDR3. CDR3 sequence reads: CASSGLRETQYF. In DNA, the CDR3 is TGTGCCAGCAGTGGATTACGAGAGACCCAGTACTTC. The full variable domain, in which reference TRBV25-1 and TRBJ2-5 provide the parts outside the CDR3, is EADIYQTPRYLVIGTGKKITLECSQTMGHDKMYWYQQDPGMELHLIHYSYGVNSTEKGDLSSESTVSRIRTEHFPLTLESARPSHTSQYLCASSGLRETQYFGPGTRLLVL.

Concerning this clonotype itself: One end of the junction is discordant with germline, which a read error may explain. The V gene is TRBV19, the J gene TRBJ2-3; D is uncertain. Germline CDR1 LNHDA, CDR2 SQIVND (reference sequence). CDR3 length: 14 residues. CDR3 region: CASSPQGLADTRYF. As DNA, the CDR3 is TGTGCCAGTAGTCCGCAAGGCCTCGCAGATACGCGGTATTTT.

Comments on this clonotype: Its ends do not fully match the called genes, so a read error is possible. CDR3 amino acids: CASSDSRSSNYNEQLF. The CDR3 DNA sequence: TGTGCCAGCAGTGACTCGAGGTCTAGCAATTACAATGAGCAGCTCTTC. The V gene is TRBV6-4, the J gene TRBJ2-1; perhaps TRBD2 as D (5 bases). Germline CDR1 is MRHNA and CDR2 is SNTAGT. This CDR3 contains 16 residues.

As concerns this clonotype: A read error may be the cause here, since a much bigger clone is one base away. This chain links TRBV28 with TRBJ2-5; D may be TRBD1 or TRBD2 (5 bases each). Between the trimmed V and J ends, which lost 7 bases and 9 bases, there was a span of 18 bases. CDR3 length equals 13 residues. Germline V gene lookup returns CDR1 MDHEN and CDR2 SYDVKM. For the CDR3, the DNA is TGTGCCAGCAATTCCATCCCGACAGCGGCCCAGTACTTC. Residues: CASNSIPTAAQYF.

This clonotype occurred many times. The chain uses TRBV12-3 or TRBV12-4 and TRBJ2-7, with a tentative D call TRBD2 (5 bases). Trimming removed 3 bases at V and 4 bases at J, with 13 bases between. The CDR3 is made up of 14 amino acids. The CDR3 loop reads CASSLTDRGYEQYF. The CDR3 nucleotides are TGTGCCAGCAGTTTGACGGACCGGGGTTACGAGCAGTACTTC.

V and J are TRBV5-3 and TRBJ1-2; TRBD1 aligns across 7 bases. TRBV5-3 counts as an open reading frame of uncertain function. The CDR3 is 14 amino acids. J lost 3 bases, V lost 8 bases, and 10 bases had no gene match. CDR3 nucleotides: TGTGCCAGCAGAAAGTCGGGACAGTACTATGGCTACACCTTC. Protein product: CASRKSGQYYGYTF.